Included here is one T cell receptor (beta chain) sequence, with context. Profiling relied on immunoSEQ multiplex PCR, and the TCRdb table lists in-frame clones only, not all of them. The sample holds around 140,000 clones; roughly 90% are singletons and the top ten take about 1.5%. V lost 4 bases to trimming and J lost 1 base, with 14 bases between them. Germline CDR1 MNHEY, CDR2 SMNVEV (reference sequence). The CDR3 has 15 residues. This sample was included in a study of T cells in localized non-small cell lung cancer. Specimen: peripheral blood, collected before any cancer treatment. This receptor was obtained from a female donor aged 60 or older with stage I lung adenocarcinoma. V is TRBV27 and J is TRBJ2-7; D unclear. The CDR3 sequence is CASSSGVLGSYEQYF. CDR3 sequence (DNA): TGTGCCAGCAGTTCCGGTGTCCTAGGGTCCTACGAGCAGTACTTC.